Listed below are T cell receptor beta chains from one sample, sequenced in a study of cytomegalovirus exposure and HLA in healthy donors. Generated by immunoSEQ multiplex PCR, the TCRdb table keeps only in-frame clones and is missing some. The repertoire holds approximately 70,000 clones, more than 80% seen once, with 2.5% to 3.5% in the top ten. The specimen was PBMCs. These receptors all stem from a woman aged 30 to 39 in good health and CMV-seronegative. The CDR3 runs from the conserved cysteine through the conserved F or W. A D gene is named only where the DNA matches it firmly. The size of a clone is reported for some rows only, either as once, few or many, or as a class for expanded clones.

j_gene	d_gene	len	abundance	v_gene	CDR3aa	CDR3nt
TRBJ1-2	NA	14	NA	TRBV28	CASSFRRTNYGYTF	TGTGCCAGCAGTTTTCGGCGGACTAACTATGGCTACACCTTC
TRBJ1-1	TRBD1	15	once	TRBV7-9	CASSFGSDRVVEAFF	TGTGCCAGCAGCTTCGGTTCCGACAGGGTGGTAGAAGCTTTCTTT
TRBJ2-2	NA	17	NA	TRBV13	CASSPPSWASKGGELFF	TGTGCCAGCAGCCCCCCCTCCTGGGCTAGCAAGGGCGGGGAGCTGTTTTTT
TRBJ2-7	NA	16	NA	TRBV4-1	CASSPLSRLSAFEQYF	TGCGCCAGCAGCCCCCTATCGAGACTTAGCGCATTCGAGCAGTACTTC
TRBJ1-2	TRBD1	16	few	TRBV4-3	CASSPSFGQGGYGYTF	TGCGCCAGCAGCCCCTCTTTCGGACAGGGGGGCTATGGCTACACCTTC
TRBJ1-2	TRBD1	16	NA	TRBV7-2	CASSRTPGQDLGGYTF	TGTGCCAGCAGTCGTACACCGGGACAGGACTTGGGTGGCTACACCTTC
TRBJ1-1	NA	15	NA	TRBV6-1	CASSEANRPNTEAFF	TGTGCCAGCAGTGAAGCGAACAGGCCGAACACTGAAGCTTTCTTT
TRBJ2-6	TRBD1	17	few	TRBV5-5	CASSSGQGKPGANVLTF	TGTGCCAGCAGCTCTGGACAGGGCAAGCCTGGGGCCAACGTCCTGACTTTC
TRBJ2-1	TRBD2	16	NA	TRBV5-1	CASSPVASGGHNEQFF	TGCGCCAGCAGCCCGGTGGCTAGCGGGGGGCACAATGAGCAGTTCTTC
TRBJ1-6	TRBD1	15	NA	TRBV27	CASQTLRQGTSPLHF	TGTGCCAGCCAGACTTTGAGACAGGGAACTTCACCCCTCCACTTT
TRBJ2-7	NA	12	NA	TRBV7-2	CASSFGSGGQYF	NA
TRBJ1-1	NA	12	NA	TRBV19	CASSGGYTEAFF	TGTGCCAGTAGTGGAGGGTACACTGAAGCTTTCTTT
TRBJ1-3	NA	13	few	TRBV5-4	CASSLTVGNTIYF	TGTGCCAGCAGCTTGACGGTTGGAAACACCATATATTTT
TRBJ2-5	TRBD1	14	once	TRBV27	CASGDRGRGETQYF	TGTGCCAGCGGGGACAGGGGGCGCGGAGAGACCCAGTACTTC
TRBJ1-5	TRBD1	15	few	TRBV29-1	CSVEDRGVRNQPQHF	TGCAGCGTTGAGGACAGGGGTGTAAGGAATCAGCCCCAGCATTTT
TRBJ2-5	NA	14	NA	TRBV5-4	CASKPGRVVETQYF	TGTGCCAGCAAACCAGGCAGGGTGGTAGAGACCCAGTACTTC
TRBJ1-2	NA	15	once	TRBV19	CASSILIEALAGYTF	TGTGCCAGTAGTATTTTAATCGAGGCTTTGGCCGGCTACACCTTC
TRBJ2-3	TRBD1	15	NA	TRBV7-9	CASSFGQGDADTQYF	TGTGCCAGCAGCTTTGGACAGGGAGATGCAGATACGCAGTATTTT
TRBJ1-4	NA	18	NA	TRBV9	CASSGERLVGAVNEKLFF	TGTGCCAGCAGCGGCGAAAGGCTGGTGGGAGCAGTTAATGAAAAACTGTTTTTT
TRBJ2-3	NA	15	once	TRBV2	CASSSWGGGKDTQYF	TGTGCCAGCAGTTCCTGGGGGGGCGGGAAAGATACGCAGTATTTT
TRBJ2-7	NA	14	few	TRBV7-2	CASKRTGPPYEQYF	TGTGCCAGCAAGCGGACCGGACCCCCCTACGAGCAGTACTTC
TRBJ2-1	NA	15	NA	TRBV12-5	CASGLVQGGHNEQFF	TGTGCTAGTGGTTTGGTACAGGGTGGACACAATGAGCAGTTCTTC
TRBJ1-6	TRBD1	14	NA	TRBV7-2	CASSPTGVGSPLHF	TGTGCCAGCAGCCCTACAGGGGTAGGGTCACCCCTCCACTTT
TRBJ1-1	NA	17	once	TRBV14	CASSQKRYGGPNTEAFF	TGTGCCAGCAGCCAGAAAAGGTATGGAGGACCAAACACTGAAGCTTTCTTT
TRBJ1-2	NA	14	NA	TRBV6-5	CASSLRGTLHGYTF	TGTGCCAGCAGTCTGCGGGGGACATTACATGGCTACACCTTC
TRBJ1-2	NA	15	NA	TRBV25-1	CASSRDFDAVYGYTF	TGTGCCAGCAGCAGAGATTTCGATGCGGTCTATGGCTACACCTTC